The T cell receptor beta chain described here comes from a study of regulatory T cells in long-lasting Graves disease. Both iRepertoire HTBI primers and Arm-PCR of CDR3 regions were used to build the TCR beta libraries. One entry per CDR3 protein results from TCRdb running MiXCR on the multiplex PCR reads. The sample has 400,000 to 500,000 distinct CDR3 sequences; about a sixth are singletons. V was trimmed by 4 bases and J by 3 bases, leaving 7 bases between them. The CDR3 length is 13 residues. Germline V gene lookup returns CDR1 MDHEN and CDR2 SYDVKM. This clonotype was recorded at least ten times. Indicated time point: newly diagnosed GD, antithyroid drugs for less than 3 months. The TCR library was made from RNA extracted from PBMCs. Patients were from an endocrinology department in Xi'an, China. This sample also appeared in a second study, on T cells in Graves' hyperthyroidism and ophthalmopathy.

The source was peripheral blood mononuclear cells (PBMCs), collected at new diagnosis, from a patient treated with antithyroid drugs. The receptor was isolated from a woman aged 25 to 45 with Graves disease. The chain couples TRBV28 to TRBJ2-4; tentatively, D is TRBD2 (5 bases). This chain's CDR3 is CASSSGFKNIQYF. As DNA, the CDR3 is TGTGCCAGCAGTTCGGGATTCAAAAACATTCAGTACTTC.